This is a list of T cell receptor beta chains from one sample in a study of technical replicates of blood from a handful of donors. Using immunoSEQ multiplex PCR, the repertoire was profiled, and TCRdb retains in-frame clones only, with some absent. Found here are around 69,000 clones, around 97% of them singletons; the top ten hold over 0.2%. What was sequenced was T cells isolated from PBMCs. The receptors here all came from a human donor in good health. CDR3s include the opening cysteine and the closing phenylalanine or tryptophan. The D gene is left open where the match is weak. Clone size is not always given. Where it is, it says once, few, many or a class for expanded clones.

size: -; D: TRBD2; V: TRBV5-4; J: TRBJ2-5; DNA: TGTGCCAGCAGCTTGGCTGGAGCGGGGGAAGAGACCCAGTACTTC; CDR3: CASSLAGAGEETQYF
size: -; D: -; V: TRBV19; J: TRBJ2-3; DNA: TGTGCCAGTAGTAGTTTAGGCACAGATACGCAGTATTTT; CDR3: CASSSLGTDTQYF
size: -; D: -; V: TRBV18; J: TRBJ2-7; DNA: TGTGCCAGCTCACCAACAGGATTCTACGAGCAGTACTTC; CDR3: CASSPTGFYEQYF
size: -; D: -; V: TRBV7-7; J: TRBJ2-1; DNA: TGTGCCAGCAGCAAGGACGGGGACTACAATGAGCAGTTCTTC; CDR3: CASSKDGDYNEQFF
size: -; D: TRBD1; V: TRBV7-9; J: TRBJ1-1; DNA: TGTGCCAGCAGCACCAACAGGGGGGGTACTGAAGCTTTCTTT; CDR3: CASSTNRGGTEAFF
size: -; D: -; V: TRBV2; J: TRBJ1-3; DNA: TGTGCCAGCAGTGTTAGGGGGTCTGGAAACACCATATATTTT; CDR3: CASSVRGSGNTIYF
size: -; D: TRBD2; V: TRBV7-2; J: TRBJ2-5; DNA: TGTGCCAGCAGCTTACTAGCGGGGGGGCAAGAGACCCAGTACTTC; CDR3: CASSLLAGGQETQYF
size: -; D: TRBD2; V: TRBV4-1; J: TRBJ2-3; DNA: TGCGCCAGCAGCCAAAATCCTTTAGAGCGGGGGCCCACAGATACGCAGTATTTT; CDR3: CASSQNPLERGPTDTQYF
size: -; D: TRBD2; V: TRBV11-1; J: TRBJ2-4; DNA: TGTGCCAGCAGCCTAATAGCGGGGGACGTCAAGTGGGCCAAAAACATTCAGTACTTC; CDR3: CASSLIAGDVKWAKNIQYF
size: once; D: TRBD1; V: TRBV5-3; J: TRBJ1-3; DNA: TGTGCCAGAAGCTTGAGGACAGGCCGTTCCCGCACCATATATTTT; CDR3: CARSLRTGRSRTIYF
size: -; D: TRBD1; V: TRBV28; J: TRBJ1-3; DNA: TGTGCCAGCAGCACCGGGACAGGGCGAAACACCATATATTTT; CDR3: CASSTGTGRNTIYF
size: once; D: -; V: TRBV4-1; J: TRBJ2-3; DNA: TGCGCCAGCAGCGCGAACCCCGGTTCCATGACAGATACGCAGTATTTT; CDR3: CASSANPGSMTDTQYF
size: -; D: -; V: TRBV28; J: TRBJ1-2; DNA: TGTGCCAGCAGTCAGGACAGCCCCTATGGCTACACCTTC; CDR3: CASSQDSPYGYTF
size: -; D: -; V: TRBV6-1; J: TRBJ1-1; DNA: TGTGCCAGCAGTGCGGAGCCGATGAACACTGAAGCTTTCTTT; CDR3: CASSAEPMNTEAFF
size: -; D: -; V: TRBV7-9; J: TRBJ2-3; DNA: TGTGCCAGCAGCTTACTTGAGGGGACAAAGACGCAGTATTTT; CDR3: CASSLLEGTKTQYF
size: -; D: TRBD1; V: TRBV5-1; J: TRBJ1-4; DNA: TGCGCCAGCAGCTTTGGACAGGGGGGCGAAAAACTGTTTTTT; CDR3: CASSFGQGGEKLFF
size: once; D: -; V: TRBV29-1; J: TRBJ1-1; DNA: TGCAGCGTTGAAGATTCGGCGGGGGCCGGCCTTTCTGAAGCTTTCTTT; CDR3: CSVEDSAGAGLSEAFF
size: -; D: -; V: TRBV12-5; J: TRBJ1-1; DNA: TGTGCTAGTGGTTTGGGCGAGAACACTGAAGCTTTCTTT; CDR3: CASGLGENTEAFF
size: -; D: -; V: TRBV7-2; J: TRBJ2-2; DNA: TGTGCCAGCAGCCTTAAAGGGACGAGCGGGTTGAACACCGGGGAGCTGTTTTTT; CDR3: CASSLKGTSGLNTGELFF
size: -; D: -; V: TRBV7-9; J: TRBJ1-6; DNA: TGTGCCAGCAGCCGGACCTCAGGGGATTCACCCCTCCACTTT; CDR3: CASSRTSGDSPLHF
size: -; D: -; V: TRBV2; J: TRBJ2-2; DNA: TGTGCCAGCAGTGAAAGGGGACTGGTCTACGGGGAGCTGTTTTTT; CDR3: CASSERGLVYGELFF
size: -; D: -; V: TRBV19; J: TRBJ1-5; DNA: TGTGCCAGTAGTCCCCGGGACTACTATAGCAATCAGCCCCAGCATTTT; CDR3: CASSPRDYYSNQPQHF
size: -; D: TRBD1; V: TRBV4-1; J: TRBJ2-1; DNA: TGCGCCAGCAGCCAAAGACAGGGCGGCTACAATGAGCAGTTCTTC; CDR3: CASSQRQGGYNEQFF
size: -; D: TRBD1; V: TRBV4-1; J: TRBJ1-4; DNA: TGCGCCAGCAGCCAACGACAGGGGATAGGTGAAAAACTGTTTTTT; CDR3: CASSQRQGIGEKLFF
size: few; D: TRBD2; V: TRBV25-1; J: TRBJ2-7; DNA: TGTGCCAGCAGGAGCGGGGGGGGAGAGCAGTACTTC; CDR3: CASRSGGGEQYF
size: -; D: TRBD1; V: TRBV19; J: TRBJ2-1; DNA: TGTGCCAGTAGTAGACAGGGGGCCACCTACAATGAGCAGTTCTTC; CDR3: CASSRQGATYNEQFF
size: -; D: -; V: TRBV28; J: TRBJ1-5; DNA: TGTGCCAGCAGTTTTCCGAGCGGACTCAATCAGCCCCAGCATTTT; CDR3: CASSFPSGLNQPQHF
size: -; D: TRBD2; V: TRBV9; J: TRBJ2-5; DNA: TGTGCCAGCAGCGGGTCAAGCGGGGGGATCCAAGAGACCCAGTACTTC; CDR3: CASSGSSGGIQETQYF
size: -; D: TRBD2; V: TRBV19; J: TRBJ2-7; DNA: TGTGCCAGTAAGAGGTCCGGACTAGCCGAGGGCGAGCAGTACTTC; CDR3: CASKRSGLAEGEQYF
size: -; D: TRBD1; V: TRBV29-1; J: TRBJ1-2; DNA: TGCAGCGTTGATGCGACAGGGGGCCGCGCCGTGTATGGCTACACCTTC; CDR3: CSVDATGGRAVYGYTF
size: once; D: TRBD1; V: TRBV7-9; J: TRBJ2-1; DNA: TGTGCCAGCAGCTACCGGGACAGGGGAGGCGAGCAGTTCTTC; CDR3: CASSYRDRGGEQFF
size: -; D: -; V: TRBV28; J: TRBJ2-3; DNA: TGTGCCAGCAGGGGGCAAGCCGCTAGCACAGATACGCAGTATTTT; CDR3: CASRGQAASTDTQYF
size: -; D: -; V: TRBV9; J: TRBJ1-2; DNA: TGTGCCAGCAGCGTATCTGCGGGAGGACGTGGCTACACCTTC; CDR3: CASSVSAGGRGYTF
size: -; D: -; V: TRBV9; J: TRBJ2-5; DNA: TGTGCCAGCAGCCCCATAGCCCGGGGGACCCAGTACTTC; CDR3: CASSPIARGTQYF
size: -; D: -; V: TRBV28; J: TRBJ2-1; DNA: TGTGCCAGCAGCTTAACTAGGGGGGGGAATGAGCAGTTCTTC; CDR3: CASSLTRGGNEQFF
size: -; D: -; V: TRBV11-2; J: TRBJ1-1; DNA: TGTGCCAGCAGCTTAGCACAGGGGAACACTGAAGCTTTCTTT; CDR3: CASSLAQGNTEAFF
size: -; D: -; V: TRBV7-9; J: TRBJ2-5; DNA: TGTGCCAGCAGCTTAATCGCGGGAGAGACCCAGTACTTC; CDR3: CASSLIAGETQYF
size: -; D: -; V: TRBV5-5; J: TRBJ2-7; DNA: TGTGCCAGCAGCCCAAGCGGAGCCTCCTCTCCCGAGCAGTACTTC; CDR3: CASSPSGASSPEQYF
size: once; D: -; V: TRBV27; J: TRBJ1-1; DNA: TGTGCCAGCAGTTTATTGGGGAGCGGGGATGAAGCTTTCTTT; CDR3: CASSLLGSGDEAFF
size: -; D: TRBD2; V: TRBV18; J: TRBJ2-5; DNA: TGTGCCAGCTCACCACCGTCGGGACTACAAGAGACCCAGTACTTC; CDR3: CASSPPSGLQETQYF
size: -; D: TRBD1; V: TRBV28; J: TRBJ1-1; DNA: TGTGCCAGCACCCAGACAGGGAGGAACACTGAAGCTTTCTTT; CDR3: CASTQTGRNTEAFF
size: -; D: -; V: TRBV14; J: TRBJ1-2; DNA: TGTGCCAGCAGCCAAGACAGGTCCTATGGCTACACCTTC; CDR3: CASSQDRSYGYTF
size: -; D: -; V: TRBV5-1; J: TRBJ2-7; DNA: TGCGCCAGCAGCTTGGGACAGAGCTCCTACGAGCAGTACTTC; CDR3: CASSLGQSSYEQYF
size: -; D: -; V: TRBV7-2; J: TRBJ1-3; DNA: TGTGCCAGCAGCCCTATTAGCTCTGGAAACACCATATATTTT; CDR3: CASSPISSGNTIYF
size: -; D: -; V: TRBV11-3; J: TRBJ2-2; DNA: TGTGCCAGCAGCAAAACACACCTGTCGGTGGGGCCAAACACCGGGGAGCTGTTTTTT; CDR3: CASSKTHLSVGPNTGELFF